The rows below give T cell receptor beta chains drawn from one sample of a study of OX40 agonist ivuxolimab in advanced cancers. Some clones are missing from TCRdb's copy, which holds only in-frame ones; the method was immunoSEQ multiplex PCR. The sample carries roughly 62,000 clones, roughly 89% recorded once. This specimen was CD4+ or CD8+ T cells sorted from blood, taken in a trial of the OX40 agonist ivuxolimab. The source is an adult with an advanced solid tumor such as melanoma, head and neck, liver or kidney cancer. Both conserved end residues are part of each CDR3.

CDR3 protein: CASSLESTSGEQFF; J gene: TRBJ2-1; V gene: TRBV7-2
CDR3 protein: CASSINLISPLHF; J gene: TRBJ1-6; V gene: TRBV19
CDR3 protein: CAARGDSSYEQYF; J gene: TRBJ2-7; V gene: TRBV28
CDR3 protein: CSATGTSPQYF; J gene: TRBJ2-5; V gene: TRBV20-1
CDR3 protein: CASSSQTSGRFLTGELFF; J gene: TRBJ2-2; V gene: TRBV7-1
CDR3 protein: CASSWAGQPGNTIYF; J gene: TRBJ1-3; V gene: TRBV7-9
CDR3 protein: CAWSETTLGANVLTF; J gene: TRBJ2-6; V gene: TRBV30
CDR3 protein: CASSDLGQDNYEQYF; J gene: TRBJ2-7; V gene: TRBV25-1
CDR3 protein: CATSRRGGEPIYEQYF; J gene: TRBJ2-7; V gene: TRBV15
CDR3 protein: CATSPRGSDSPLHF; J gene: TRBJ1-6; V gene: TRBV15
CDR3 protein: CASSPIPQGFNSPLHF; J gene: TRBJ1-6; V gene: TRBV5-8
CDR3 protein: CASRPGQVTYEQYF; J gene: TRBJ2-7; V gene: TRBV28